A single sample gave rise to the 32 T cell receptor beta chains below, sequenced in a study of blood T cell repertoires in COVID-19. Measured with immunoSEQ multiplex PCR; TCRdb has only the in-frame clones, and not every one. The sample carries tens of thousands of clones, around 80% recorded once. The material sequenced was peripheral blood. These TCRs come from a man between 70 and 80 years old with acute or convalescent COVID-19.

This clone was recorded once. This chain uses TRBV2 with TRBJ1-2; D is possibly TRBD1 (5 bases). The V gene lost 2 bases and the J gene lost 4 bases, with 14 bases spanning the gap. The length of the CDR3 is 15 residues. CDR1 is SNHLY and CDR2 is FYNNEI in the germline V gene. The DNA of the CDR3 is TGTGCCAGCAGTGAAAACAGGAGAACCTCCTATGGCTACACCTTC. This translates into CASSENRRTSYGYTF.

Here the CDR3 reads CASSLGSGTGGYEQYF. The CDR3 DNA is TGTGCCAGCAGCTTAGGGTCCGGGACAGGGGGCTACGAGCAGTACTTC. The chain has TRBV7-2 and TRBJ2-7, with TRBD1 matching over 11 bases. The CDR3 runs to 16 residues. J gave up 3 bases and V 1 base, and 5 bases lay outside the gene matches. Germline lookup yields CDR1 SGHTA and CDR2 FQGNSA.

V gene TRBV6-5 combines with J gene TRBJ2-2; 9 nucleotides line up with TRBD2. Germline V gives CDR1 MNHEY, CDR2 SVGAGI. The ends lost 4 bases at V and 2 bases at J; junction bases unmatched: 2. This CDR3 has 15 amino acids. The DNA of the CDR3 is TGTGCCAGCAGTTTGACTAGCGGAAACACCGGGGAGCTGTTTTTT. This translates into CASSLTSGNTGELFF.

This clone was seen just once. The chain couples TRBV2 to TRBJ2-5; 7 bases are a match to TRBD2. Germline assignment: CDR1 SNHLY and CDR2 FYNNEI. This CDR3 is 15 amino acids long. The ends lost 3 bases at V and 1 base at J; junction bases unmatched: 5. In nucleotides, the CDR3 is TGTGCCAGCAGTGACCGGACTAGACCCCAAGAGACCCAGTACTTC. Amino acid sequence: CASSDRTRPQETQYF.

This clone came up a few times. The V gene is TRBV20-1, the J gene TRBJ2-7; TRBD1 aligns across 8 bases. Germline CDR1 is DFQATT and CDR2 is SNEGSKA (reference sequence). The CDR3 covers 15 residues. V gave up 3 bases and J gave up 0 bases; unmatched junction bases: 7. The CDR3 reads CSASTPGGGSYEQYF. The CDR3 DNA reads as TGCAGTGCTAGTACCCCAGGGGGCGGCTCCTACGAGCAGTACTTC.

The chain employs TRBV19 and TRBJ1-5; D is ambiguous. Trimming removed 11 bases at V and 4 bases at J, with 21 bases between. The CDR3 is 15 amino acids. CDR1 LNHDA and CDR2 SQIVND come from the germline V gene (reference sequence). CDR3 DNA: TGTGCCGGAAAGGCAAGCGACCAAGAGAATCAGCCCCAGCATTTT. Translated: CAGKASDQENQPQHF.

The chain links TRBV7-2 to TRBJ2-5; D is unclear. Germline V gene sequence: CDR1 SGHTA, CDR2 FQGNSA. Deletions cut 0 bases from V and 10 bases from J, with 6 bases between. The CDR3 is 11 amino acids. CDR3 sequence reads: CASSLAQDQYF. The CDR3 nucleotides read TGTGCCAGCAGCTTAGCCCAGGACCAGTACTTC.

This rearrangement joins TRBV6-5 to TRBJ2-6; D is uncertain. Germline CDR1 MNHEY, CDR2 SVGAGI. V lost 0 bases and J lost 0, with 3 bases in between. This CDR3 spans 15 amino acids. The CDR3 sequence is CASSYSRSGANVLTF. The CDR3 DNA reads TGTGCCAGCAGTTACTCGCGCTCTGGGGCCAACGTCCTGACTTTC.

The V gene is TRBV5-4, the J gene TRBJ2-5, with 15 positions matching TRBD2. Per germline, CDR1 SGHNT and CDR2 YYREEE (reference sequence). The CDR3 loop spans 17 amino acids. The J segment lost 2 bases and the V segment lost 4 bases, leaving 6 bases of the junction unmatched. CDR3 sequence (DNA): TGTGCCAGCAGCCCGGGACTAGCGGGGGGCCCACAAGAGACCCAGTACTTC. Residues: CASSPGLAGGPQETQYF. The variable domain in full, completed from reference TRBV5-4 and TRBJ2-5, reads ETGVTQSPTHLIKTRGQQVTLRCSSQSGHNTVSWYQQALGQGPQFIFQYYREEENGRGNFPPRFSGLQFPNYSSELNVNALELDDSALYLCASSPGLAGGPQETQYFGPGTRLLVL.

The chain carries TRBV7-2 and TRBJ2-7; TRBD2 agrees at 7 bases. V was pared by 4 bases and J by 2 bases, with 5 bases of the junction left unmatched. The CDR3 has 14 amino acids. Germline loops: CDR1 SGHTA, CDR2 FQGNSA. The DNA for the CDR3 is TGTGCCAGCAGCTCCGGTAGCGGGCCCTACGAGCAGTACTTC. Residues: CASSSGSGPYEQYF.

The gene calls are TRBV18 and TRBJ2-7; TRBD2 might be the D (6 bases). This CDR3 is 15 amino acids long. Germline V gene lookup returns CDR1 KGHSH and CDR2 LQKENI. Trimming pared 4 bases from V and 2 bases from J, leaving 15 bases between. Here the CDR3 DNA reads TGTGCCAGCTCACTAGACGGGGGACCAGCCTACGAGCAGTACTTC. Translation gives CASSLDGGPAYEQYF.

The chain recombines TRBV12-5 with TRBJ2-4; 8 bases map to TRBD1. The CDR3 is made up of 16 amino acids. J gave up 3 bases and V 2 bases, and 6 bases lay outside the gene matches. CDR1 is LGHNT, CDR2 FRNRAP, per germline. The CDR3, as DNA: TGTGCTAGTGGTTTGTCAGGGGGCCCGGTCAAAAACATTCAGTACTTC. The encoded protein is CASGLSGGPVKNIQYF.

The rearrangement links TRBV7-2 to TRBJ2-3; D is undetermined. With 3 bases removed from V and 2 bases from J, the gap between germline ends came to 9 bases. The germline V gene has CDR1 SGHTA and CDR2 FQGNSA. This CDR3 region has 14 residues. CDR3 amino acids: CASSFAQVTDTQYF. The CDR3 DNA reads TGTGCCAGCAGCTTCGCGCAAGTCACAGATACGCAGTATTTT.

The gene calls are TRBV6-5 and TRBJ2-7, with TRBD1 identical over 7 bases. Looked up from germline, CDR1 is MNHEY and CDR2 is SVGAGI. The trim removed 6 bases at V and 3 bases at J, leaving 5 bases unmatched. This CDR3 comprises 13 residues. CDR3: CASRSTGYYEQYF. In DNA, the CDR3 is TGTGCCAGCAGATCGACAGGGTACTACGAGCAGTACTTC.

This clone was seen only a few times. V and J are TRBV7-9 and TRBJ1-4, with 10 bases aligning to TRBD1. Germline assignment: CDR1 SEHNR and CDR2 FQNEAQ (reference sequence). V was clipped by 5 bases and J by 3 bases; unmatched bases: 6. This CDR3 is 16 amino acids long. The CDR3 loop reads CASSPDRGPSNEKLFF. In DNA form, the CDR3 reads TGTGCCAGCAGCCCCGACAGGGGGCCGTCTAATGAAAAACTGTTTTTT.

The V and J genes are TRBV2 and TRBJ1-5; D gene unclear. There are 15 residues in the CDR3. Deletions cut 2 bases from V and 1 base from J, with 9 bases between. The germline V gene has CDR1 SNHLY and CDR2 FYNNEI. CDR3 protein: CASSEQPRSNQPQHF. DNA for the CDR3: TGTGCCAGCAGTGAACAACCGCGAAGCAATCAGCCCCAGCATTTT.

The chain has TRBV29-1 and TRBJ1-1; D gene unclear. Germline V lookup: CDR1 SQVTM, CDR2 ANQGSEA. The CDR3 is made up of 13 amino acids. The V end was cut by 5 bases, the J end by 0 bases, with 10 bases between. CDR3 amino acids: CSVSGTVNTEAFF. The CDR3 DNA is TGCAGCGTTTCAGGAACGGTGAACACTGAAGCTTTCTTT.

The V and J genes are TRBV30 and TRBJ1-6; D remains ambiguous. The V gene's germline CDR1 is GTSNPN and CDR2 SVGIG (reference sequence). V was cut by 0 bases and J by 7 bases, with 10 bases left in between. CDR3 length: 14 amino acids. CDR3 sequence reads: CAWSVRVRNSPLHF. In nucleotides, the CDR3 is TGTGCCTGGAGTGTACGAGTACGGAATTCACCCCTCCACTTT.

J is TRBJ2-7 and V is TRBV29-1; D not certain. The V gene's germline CDR1 is SQVTM and CDR2 ANQGSEA. The CDR3 loop spans 13 amino acids. Trimming stripped 6 bases from V and 2 bases from J, with 14 bases between. As DNA, the CDR3 is TGCAGCGTGGTACAGTTCCCGCCCTACGAGCAGTACTTC. Residues: CSVVQFPPYEQYF.

To note about this clone: Other DNA sequences in the sample encode the same CDR3. The rearrangement uses TRBV4-3 and TRBJ2-5; maybe TRBD1 (5 bases). V lost 0 bases and J lost 5, with 16 bases in between. Germline V gene sequence: CDR1 LGHNA, CDR2 YSLEER. The CDR3 is 16 residues long. The CDR3 nucleotides read TGCGCCAGCAGCCAAGATATGGGGCTCCCAGGGGAGACCCAGTACTTC. Protein product: CASSQDMGLPGETQYF.

V usage is TRBV21-1 and J usage is TRBJ1-1; the table's D call, TRBD1, has no DNA check behind it. TRBV21-1 is labeled a pseudogene. This CDR3 has 17 residues. CDR3 loop: CASSKTKRQGASAEAFF. The CDR3 DNA reads as TGTGCCAGCAGCAAAACAAAGCGACAGGGGGCGAGCGCTGAAGCTTTCTTT.

The chain recombines TRBV2 with TRBJ2-3, with D possibly matching TRBD2 (5 bases). V lost 5 bases and J lost 2, with 11 bases in between. The CDR3 sequence is 14 residues long. The germline CDR1 and CDR2 sequences are SNHLY and FYNNEI. The CDR3 sequence is CASSRGRDTDTQYF. The CDR3 DNA is TGTGCCAGCAGTCGTGGGAGAGACACAGATACGCAGTATTTT.

This clone was seen a few times. The rearrangement links TRBV7-9 to TRBJ1-5, with D tentatively TRBD1 (6 bases). The CDR3 loop spans 13 amino acids. The germline V and J ends were trimmed by 5 bases and 3 bases, with 8 bases remaining between them. The germline V gene has CDR1 SEHNR and CDR2 FQNEAQ (reference sequence). The CDR3 loop is CASSTGTNQPQHF. CDR3 sequence (DNA): TGTGCCAGCAGCACAGGGACCAATCAGCCCCAGCATTTT.

The V call is TRBV29-1, the J call TRBJ2-3; D may be TRBD2 (6 bases). Trimming removed 3 bases at V and 0 bases at J, with 10 bases between. The CDR3 loop spans 14 amino acids. Germline-derived CDR1 and CDR2 are SQVTM and ANQGSEA. CDR3 sequence: CSVEGGPSTDTQYF. The CDR3 nucleotides are TGCAGCGTTGAGGGAGGTCCTAGCACAGATACGCAGTATTTT.

V is TRBV6-5 and J is TRBJ1-3, with D possibly matching TRBD1 (6 bases). Germline V gene data show CDR1 as MNHEY and CDR2 as SVGAGI. The CDR3 is made up of 15 amino acids. Trimming removed 0 bases from V and 2 bases from J, with 8 bases in between. CDR3 coding DNA: TGTGCCAGCAGTTACTCAACAGGGACTGGAAACACCATATATTTT. As protein: CASSYSTGTGNTIYF.

In its sample, this clone ranks as medium-sized (0.01 to 0.1%). The CDR3 reads CASSLTRFYTGELFF. The DNA for the CDR3 is TGTGCCAGTAGCCTCACCCGGTTTTACACCGGGGAGCTGTTTTTT. V and J are TRBV19 and TRBJ2-2; no definite D call. The CDR3 consists of 15 residues. Germline assignment: CDR1 LNHDA and CDR2 SQIVND (reference sequence). V shed 6 bases and J shed 3 bases, with 14 bases lying between them.

This clone appeared once. The CDR3 protein is CASSPRSGQGGSETQYF. CDR3 bases: TGCGCCAGCAGCCCTCGGTCAGGACAGGGAGGTTCAGAGACCCAGTACTTC. The rearrangement links TRBV4-1 to TRBJ2-5; TRBD1 matches 8 bases. The junction had 14 bases not matched to a gene; V was cut back by 4 bases and J by 4 bases. The CDR3 is made up of 17 amino acids. From germline, CDR1 is MGHRA and CDR2 YSYEKL.

The rearrangement joins TRBV5-4 to TRBJ1-2; 8 bases match TRBD1. Germline V gene lookup returns CDR1 SGHNT and CDR2 YYREEE (reference sequence). CDR3 length equals 13 residues. J lost 8 bases, V lost 0 bases, and 3 bases had no gene match. The CDR3 coding sequence is TGTGCCAGCAGCTTGGCGGCAGGGGGCGGCTACACCTTC. This gives the protein CASSLAAGGGYTF.

CDR3 residues: CASSLVSSSGRLETQYF. The CDR3 DNA reads as TGTGCCAGCAGCTTAGTGTCGTCTAGCGGGAGGTTGGAGACCCAGTACTTC. The rearrangement links TRBV11-2 to TRBJ2-5; 11 bases match TRBD2. The CDR3 spans 17 residues. J lost 5 bases, V lost 1 base, and 9 bases had no gene match. Germline CDR1 and CDR2: SGHAT and FQNNGV.

The V call is TRBV7-9, the J call TRBJ2-7; 11 bases match TRBD1. Trimming took 3 bases from V and 3 from J; bases not matched to a gene: 7. Germline assignment: CDR1 SEHNR and CDR2 FQNEAQ (reference sequence). The CDR3 has 16 amino acids. The CDR3 DNA reads as TGTGCCAGCAGCTTTTCGGACAGGGGGCTAAACTACGAGCAGTACTTC. Its translation: CASSFSDRGLNYEQYF.

J is TRBJ1-5 and V is TRBV7-2, with D maybe TRBD1 (5 bases). The germline CDR1 and CDR2 sequences are SGHTA and FQGNSA. V shed 2 bases and J shed 4 bases, with 12 bases lying between them. The CDR3 loop spans 15 amino acids. As DNA, the CDR3 is TGTGCCAGCAGCTTATCGGGGGGGACTAATCAGCCCCAGCATTTT. Translated, it gives CASSLSGGTNQPQHF.

The rearrangement joins TRBV19 to TRBJ2-6; D is unclear. CDR3 length: 14 residues. The germline gives CDR1 LNHDA, CDR2 SQIVND (reference sequence). The V end lost 8 bases, the J end lost 0 bases, and 8 bases lay between the germline ends. CDR3 DNA sequence: TGTGCCAGTGCTGCAGACTCTGGGGCCAACGTCCTGACTTTC. Encoded protein: CASAADSGANVLTF.